What follows are 22 T cell receptor beta chains derived from one specimen sequenced in a study of shared clonotypes between healthy human individuals. Generated by immunoSEQ multiplex PCR, the TCRdb table keeps only in-frame clones and is missing some. The table has some 980,000 clones, approximately 76% seen once. Sequencing used memory CD4+ T cells sorted from blood. The sample's subset: CD45RA-negative fraction. These receptors were obtained from a man between 18 and 29 years old in good health.

Ten or more counts support this clone. This chain uses TRBV18 with TRBJ2-7; 12 positions match TRBD2. J lost 1 base, V lost 1 base, and 2 bases had no gene match. CDR1 and CDR2 from the germline V gene are KGHSH and LQKENI. This CDR3 contains 16 residues. CDR3: CASSPQLAGGSYEQYF. The CDR3 nucleotides read TGTGCCAGCTCACCACAGCTAGCGGGGGGGTCCTACGAGCAGTACTTC.

This chain uses TRBV5-1 with TRBJ2-2, with TRBD2 matching 8 bases. In germline, CDR1 is SGHRS, CDR2 YFSETQ. With 5 bases clipped from V and 6 bases from J, the junction kept 6 bases outside the gene matches. This CDR3 has 14 amino acids. The CDR3 loop reads CASSGGLAPGELFF. The CDR3 bases are TGCGCCAGCAGTGGCGGACTAGCTCCCGGGGAGCTGTTTTTT.

This clone has just a few counts. The rearrangement joins TRBV7-2 to TRBJ2-5; D gene ambiguous. The CDR3 covers 14 residues. V was pared by 2 bases and J by 4 bases, with 11 bases between. Germline V lookup: CDR1 SGHTA, CDR2 FQGNSA. CDR3: CASSLNWAGETQYF. CDR3 in DNA: TGTGCCAGCAGCTTAAACTGGGCTGGAGAGACCCAGTACTTC.

On this clone itself: A much larger clone differs by one base, so this may be a read error. This chain uses TRBV5-4 with TRBJ1-3; no reliable D call. This CDR3 has 12 residues. Germline V CDR1 and CDR2: SGHNT, YYREEE (reference sequence). V lost 4 bases and J lost 0, with 2 bases in between. Here the CDR3 reads CASSASGNTIYF. The CDR3 coding sequence is TGTGCCAGCAGCGCCTCTGGAAACACCATATATTTT.

CDR3 in amino acids: CASSSTPTEGSRLFF. The DNA of the CDR3 is TGTGCCAGCAGCTCAACCCCAACTGAGGGGTCGCGACTGTTTTTT. The chain is built from TRBV7-8 and TRBJ1-4; a possible D gene is TRBD1 (5 bases). The CDR3 sequence is 15 residues long. Germline loops: CDR1 SGHVS, CDR2 FQNEAQ. V was pared by 4 bases and J by 13 bases, with 22 bases between.

V gene TRBV12-5 combines with J gene TRBJ2-1; 11 nucleotides match TRBD2. The CDR3 is 16 amino acids. Germline CDR1 and CDR2: LGHNT and FRNRAP. The junction had 3 bases not matched to a gene; V was cut back by 1 base and J by 4 bases. The chain's CDR3 is CASGLARLAGYNEQFF. CDR3 sequence (DNA): TGTGCTAGTGGTTTGGCCCGACTAGCGGGATACAATGAGCAGTTCTTC.

This clone is a singleton in its sample. This chain connects TRBV9 to TRBJ2-5; perhaps D is TRBD1 or TRBD2 (5 bases each). Germline V gene lookup returns CDR1 SGDLS and CDR2 YYNGEE. The ends were cut back, 2 bases at V and 3 bases at J, with 14 bases in the middle. The CDR3 spans 15 residues. The CDR3 is CASSVGTTAEETQYF. In nucleotides, the CDR3 is TGTGCCAGCAGCGTCGGGACGACCGCCGAAGAGACCCAGTACTTC.

The chain carries TRBV15 and TRBJ2-3, with TRBD1 as a possible D gene (5 bases). CDR1 is LNHNV, CDR2 YYDKDF, per germline (reference sequence). The CDR3 runs to 14 residues. The germline V and J ends were trimmed by 5 bases and 2 bases, with 11 bases remaining between them. The CDR3 DNA reads as TGTGCCACCAGCCAAAGACAGCTCACAGATACGCAGTATTTT. It specifies CATSQRQLTDTQYF.

This sequence joins TRBV6-6 and TRBJ1-6; D not certain. V shed 3 bases and J shed 9 bases, with 15 bases lying between them. Germline V CDR1 and CDR2: MNHNY, SVGAGI (reference sequence). The CDR3 runs to 15 residues. Here the CDR3 reads CASSYYEVYGSPLHF. The CDR3 region has the DNA TGTGCCAGCAGTTATTATGAGGTTTATGGTTCACCCCTCCACTTT.

The chain employs TRBV29-1 and TRBJ2-5; 9 bases are a match to TRBD1. Germline lookup yields CDR1 SQVTM and CDR2 ANQGSEA. CDR3 length: 19 amino acids. The V segment lost 3 bases and the J segment 5 bases; nucleotides outside the gene matches: 22. Here the CDR3 DNA reads TGCAGCGTTGACCGGTTTCCCTCTGGACAGGGGATTGGTCGGGAGACCCAGTACTTC. Encoded protein: CSVDRFPSGQGIGRETQYF.

V usage is TRBV5-6 and J usage is TRBJ1-5, with no clear D. Germline assignment: CDR1 SGHDT and CDR2 YYEEEE. CDR3 length equals 17 residues. The V end lost 6 bases, the J end lost 4 bases, and 23 bases lay between the germline ends. The CDR3 sequence: CASTLGPDHNQNQPQHF. The CDR3 nucleotides read TGTGCCAGCACTCTGGGCCCGGACCATAACCAAAATCAGCCCCAGCATTTT.

This clone has ten or more counts. V is TRBV15 and J is TRBJ2-3; 9 bases line up with TRBD2. The J segment lost 2 bases and the V segment lost 1 base, leaving 4 bases of the junction unmatched. CDR3 length: 16 amino acids. Germline CDR1 LNHNV, CDR2 YYDKDF (reference sequence). CDR3 DNA sequence: TGTGCCACCAGCAGAGGTAGCGGGGGAACCACAGATACGCAGTATTTT. It is translated as CATSRGSGGTTDTQYF.

Many counts were recorded for this clone. Different DNA sequences within this sample yield the same CDR3. The V and J genes are TRBV2 and TRBJ1-1; no reliable D call. The germline gives CDR1 SNHLY, CDR2 FYNNEI. The CDR3 contains 12 residues. V gave up 4 bases and J gave up 1 base, with 4 bases separating them. This CDR3 is CASSVGNTEAFF. CDR3 sequence (DNA): TGTGCCAGCAGTGTCGGGAACACTGAAGCTTTCTTT.

This clone was counted many times. The gene calls are TRBV2 and TRBJ1-2; D unresolved. The V and J ends lost 2 bases and 4 bases respectively, with 11 bases between them. The V gene's germline CDR1 is SNHLY and CDR2 FYNNEI. This CDR3 is built from 14 residues. The CDR3 here is CASSELGTGYGYTF. CDR3 bases: TGTGCCAGCAGTGAACTGGGAACGGGCTATGGCTACACCTTC.

V gene TRBV18 combines with J gene TRBJ1-2; 9 bases are shared with TRBD1. Looked up from germline, CDR1 is KGHSH and CDR2 is LQKENI. The CDR3 runs 18 residues. V lost 2 bases, J lost 3 bases, and 13 bases stayed unmatched. The CDR3 spells CASSPVTPGQGLHYGYTF. CDR3 coding DNA: TGTGCCAGCTCACCAGTGACGCCGGGACAGGGACTCCACTATGGCTACACCTTC.

This clone was observed a handful of times. The chain links TRBV6-6 to TRBJ1-3, with D tentatively TRBD1 (5 bases). The CDR3 has 15 amino acids. V was cut by 6 bases and J by 0 bases, with 12 bases left in between. The germline V gene encodes CDR1 MNHNY and CDR2 SVGAGI (reference sequence). The CDR3 sequence: CASSRDFSSGNTIYF. The DNA of the CDR3 is TGTGCCAGCAGCCGGGACTTCAGCTCTGGAAACACCATATATTTT.

The table lists this clone with a count of one. With a much larger clone just one base away, this may be a read error. The chain recombines TRBV30 with TRBJ1-1; no clear D. Trimming shortened V by 5 bases and J by 1 base, and 11 bases separated the two germline ends. CDR1 GTSNPN and CDR2 SVGIG come from the germline V gene (reference sequence). This CDR3 region has 13 residues. This chain's CDR3 is CAWGEQKNTEAFF. The CDR3 region has the DNA TGTGCCTGGGGTGAACAGAAGAACACTGAAGCTTTCTTT.

The chain carries TRBV7-9 and TRBJ2-3; D is perhaps TRBD2 (5 bases). Germline values: CDR1 SEHNR, CDR2 FQNEAQ (reference sequence). Trimming cost V 4 bases and J 4 bases, with 15 bases left between them. The CDR3 has 15 amino acids. Here the CDR3 reads CASSSIAKAADTQYF. CDR3 in DNA: TGTGCCAGCAGCTCGATAGCGAAAGCCGCAGATACGCAGTATTTT.

This chain links TRBV6-6 with TRBJ1-3; D gene uncertain. The germline V and J ends were trimmed by 4 bases and 0 bases, with 7 bases remaining between them. Germline loops: CDR1 MNHNY, CDR2 SVGAGI (reference sequence). CDR3 size: 14 residues. The CDR3 DNA sequence: TGTGCCAGCAGTTTTAATCCCTCTGGAAACACCATATATTTT. It yields the protein CASSFNPSGNTIYF.

V and J are TRBV5-4 and TRBJ1-1; D might be TRBD1 (6 bases). Per the germline V gene, CDR1 is SGHNT and CDR2 is YYREEE (reference sequence). V was shortened by 1 base and J by 7 bases, with 20 bases between the two germline ends. The CDR3 is made up of 16 amino acids. CDR3 loop: CASSLQGTGTLREAFF. Here the CDR3 DNA reads TGTGCCAGCAGCTTGCAAGGGACGGGGACACTACGTGAAGCTTTCTTT.

CDR3 sequence: CASSVAGAGNEQFF. CDR3 DNA sequence: TGTGCCAGCAGTGTAGCCGGGGCTGGCAATGAGCAGTTCTTC. This chain links TRBV25-1 with TRBJ2-1; D may be TRBD1 or TRBD2 (5 bases each). This CDR3 has 14 amino acids. Germline V gene data show CDR1 as MGHDK and CDR2 as SYGVNS. V was cut by 4 bases and J by 6 bases, with 13 bases left in between.

This clone occurred many times. The V call is TRBV18, the J call TRBJ2-6, with TRBD1 matching 10 bases. Trimming removed 2 bases from V and 0 bases from J; junction bases left unmatched: 7. The CDR3 totals 19 residues. CDR1 is KGHSH, CDR2 LQKENI, per germline. The CDR3 DNA follows: TGTGCCAGCTCACCAGGGTTAAGGACAGGGGGCTCTGGGGCCAACGTCCTGACTTTC. Its protein product is CASSPGLRTGGSGANVLTF.